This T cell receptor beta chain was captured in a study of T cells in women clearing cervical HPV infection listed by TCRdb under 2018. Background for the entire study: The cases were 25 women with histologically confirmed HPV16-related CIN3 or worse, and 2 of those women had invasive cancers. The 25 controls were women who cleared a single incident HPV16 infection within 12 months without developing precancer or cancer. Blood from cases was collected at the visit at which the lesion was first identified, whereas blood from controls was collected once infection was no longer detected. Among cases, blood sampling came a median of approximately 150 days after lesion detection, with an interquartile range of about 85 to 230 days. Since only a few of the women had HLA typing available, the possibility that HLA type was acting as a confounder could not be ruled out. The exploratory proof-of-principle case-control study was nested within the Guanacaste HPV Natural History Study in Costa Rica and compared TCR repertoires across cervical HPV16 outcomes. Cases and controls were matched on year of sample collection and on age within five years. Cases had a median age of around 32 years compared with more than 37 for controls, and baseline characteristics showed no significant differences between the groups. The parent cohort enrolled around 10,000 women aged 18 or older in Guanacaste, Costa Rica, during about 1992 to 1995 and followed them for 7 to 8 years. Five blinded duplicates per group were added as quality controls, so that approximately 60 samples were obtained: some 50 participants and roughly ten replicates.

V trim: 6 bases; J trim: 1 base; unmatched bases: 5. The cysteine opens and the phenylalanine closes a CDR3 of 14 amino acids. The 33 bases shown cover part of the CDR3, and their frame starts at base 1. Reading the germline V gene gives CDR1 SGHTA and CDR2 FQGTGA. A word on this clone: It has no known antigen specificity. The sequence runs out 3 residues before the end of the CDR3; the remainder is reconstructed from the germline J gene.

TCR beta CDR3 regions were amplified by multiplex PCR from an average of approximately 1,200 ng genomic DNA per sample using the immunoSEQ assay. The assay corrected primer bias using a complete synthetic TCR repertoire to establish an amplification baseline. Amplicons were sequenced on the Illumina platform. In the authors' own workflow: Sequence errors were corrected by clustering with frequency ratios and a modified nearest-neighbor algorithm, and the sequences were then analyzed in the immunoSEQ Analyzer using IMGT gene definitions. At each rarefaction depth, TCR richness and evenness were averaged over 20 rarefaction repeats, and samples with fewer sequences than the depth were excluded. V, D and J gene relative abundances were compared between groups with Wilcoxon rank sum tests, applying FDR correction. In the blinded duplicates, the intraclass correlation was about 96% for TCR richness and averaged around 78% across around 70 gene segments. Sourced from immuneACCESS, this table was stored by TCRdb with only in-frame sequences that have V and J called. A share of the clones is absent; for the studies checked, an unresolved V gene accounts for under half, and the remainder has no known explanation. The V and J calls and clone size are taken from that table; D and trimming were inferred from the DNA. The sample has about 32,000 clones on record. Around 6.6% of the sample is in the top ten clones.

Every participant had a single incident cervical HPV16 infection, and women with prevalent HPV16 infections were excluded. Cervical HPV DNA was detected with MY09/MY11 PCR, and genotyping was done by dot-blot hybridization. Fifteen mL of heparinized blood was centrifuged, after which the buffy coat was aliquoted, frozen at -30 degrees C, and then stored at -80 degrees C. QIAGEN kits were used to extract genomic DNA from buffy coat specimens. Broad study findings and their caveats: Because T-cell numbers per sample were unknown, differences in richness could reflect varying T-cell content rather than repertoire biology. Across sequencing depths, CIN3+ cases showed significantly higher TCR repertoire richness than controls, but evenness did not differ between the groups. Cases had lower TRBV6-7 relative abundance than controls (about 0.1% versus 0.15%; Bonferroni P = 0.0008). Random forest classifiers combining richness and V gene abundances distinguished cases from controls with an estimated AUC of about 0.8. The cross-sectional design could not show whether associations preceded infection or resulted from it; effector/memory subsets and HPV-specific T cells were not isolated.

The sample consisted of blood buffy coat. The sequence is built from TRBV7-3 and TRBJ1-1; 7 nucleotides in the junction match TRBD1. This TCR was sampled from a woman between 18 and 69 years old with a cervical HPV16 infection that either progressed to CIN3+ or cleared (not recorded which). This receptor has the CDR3 CASRQGVQNTEAFF. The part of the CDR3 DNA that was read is TGTGCCAGCAGGCAGGGGGTTCAGAACACTGAA. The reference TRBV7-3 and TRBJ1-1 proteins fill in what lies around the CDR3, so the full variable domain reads GAGVSQTPSNKVTEKGKYVELRCDPISGHTALYWYRQSLGQGPEFLIYFQGTGAADDSGLPNDRFFAVRPEGSVSTLKIQRTERGDSAVYLCASRQGVQNTEAFFGQGTRLTVV.